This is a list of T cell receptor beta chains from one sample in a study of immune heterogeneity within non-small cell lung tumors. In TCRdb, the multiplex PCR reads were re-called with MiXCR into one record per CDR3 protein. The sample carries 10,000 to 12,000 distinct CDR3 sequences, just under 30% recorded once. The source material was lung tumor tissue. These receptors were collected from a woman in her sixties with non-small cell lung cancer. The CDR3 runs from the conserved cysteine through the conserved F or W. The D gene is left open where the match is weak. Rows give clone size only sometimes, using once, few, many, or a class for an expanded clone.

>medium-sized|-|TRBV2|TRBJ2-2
TGTGCCAGCAGCCCGGCGGGGCACACCGGGGAGCTGTTTTTT
CASSPAGHTGELFF
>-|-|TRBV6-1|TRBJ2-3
TGTGCCAGCAGAGAAGATACGCAGTATTTT
CASREDTQYF
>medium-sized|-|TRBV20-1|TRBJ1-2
TGCAGTGCTAAAGTGGATACCTATGGCTACACCTTC
CSAKVDTYGYTF
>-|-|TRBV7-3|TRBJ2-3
TGTGCCAGCAGCCGCCAGGGAGGGGGGGCAGATACGCAGTATTTT
CASSRQGGGADTQYF
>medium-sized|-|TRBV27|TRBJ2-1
TGTGCCAGCAGTTTAGTTGCGAACCCGTTTAATGAGCAGTTCTTC
CASSLVANPFNEQFF
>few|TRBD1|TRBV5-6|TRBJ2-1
TGTGCCAGCAGCTCAAGGGACAGGCTCTCCTACAATGAGCAGTTCTTC
CASSSRDRLSYNEQFF
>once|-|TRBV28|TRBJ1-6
TGTGCCAGCAGCGACAGGAATTCACCCCTCCACTTT
CASSDRNSPLHF
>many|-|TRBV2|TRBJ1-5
TGTGCCAGCACTTACAGCACCAATCAGCCCCAGCATTTT
CASTYSTNQPQHF
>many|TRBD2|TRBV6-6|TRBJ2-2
TGTGCCAGCAGTTACGGGACTAGCGGGACCGGGGAGCTGTTTTTT
CASSYGTSGTGELFF
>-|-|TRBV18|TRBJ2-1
TGTGCCAGCTCACCTAGTAGGGGAAGCTCCTACAATGAGCAGTTCTTC
CASSPSRGSSYNEQFF
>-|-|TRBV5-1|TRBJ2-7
TGCGCCAGCAGCCCCGACGGTGGCGGCTACGAGCAGTACTTC
CASSPDGGGYEQYF
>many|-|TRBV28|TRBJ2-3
TGTGCCAGCAGTGGCCTCAGGAGTAGCACAGATACGCAGTATTTT
CASSGLRSSTDTQYF
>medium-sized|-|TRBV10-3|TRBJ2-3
TGTGCCACCCGGGGGTACACAGATACGCAGTATTTT
CATRGYTDTQYF
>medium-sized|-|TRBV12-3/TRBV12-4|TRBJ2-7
TGTGCCAGCAGCCAAGGGGGGACACCCTACGAGCAGTACTTC
CASSQGGTPYEQYF
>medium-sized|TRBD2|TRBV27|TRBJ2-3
TGTGCCAGCAGTTTACAGTCGGCTAGCGGGGCAGATACGCAGTATTTT
CASSLQSASGADTQYF
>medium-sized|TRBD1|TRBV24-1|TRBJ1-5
TGTGCCACCAGTGATTCCTCCGGGGGGACAGGGGTACGCAATCAGCCCCAGCATTTT
CATSDSSGGTGVRNQPQHF
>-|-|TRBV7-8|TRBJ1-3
TGTGCCAGCAGCCAGACAGTTGGAAACACCATATATTTT
CASSQTVGNTIYF
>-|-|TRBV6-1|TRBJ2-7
TGTGCCAGCAGTAGCCGGACGGACGAGCAGTACTTC
CASSSRTDEQYF
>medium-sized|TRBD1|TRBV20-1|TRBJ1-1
TGCAGTGCTTCCGACAGGGGAGGGACTGAAGCTTTCTTT
CSASDRGGTEAFF
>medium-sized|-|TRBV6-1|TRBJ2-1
TGTGCCAGCGGTCGACTAGACAAATACAATGAGCAGTTCTTC
CASGRLDKYNEQFF
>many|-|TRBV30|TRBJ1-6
TGTGCCTGGCGACGTCAGTCTGTCCATAATTCACCCCTCCACTTT
CAWRRQSVHNSPLHF
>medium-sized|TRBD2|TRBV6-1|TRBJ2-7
TGTGCCAGCAGTAAGCCGGGACTAGGGGACGAGCAGTACTTC
CASSKPGLGDEQYF
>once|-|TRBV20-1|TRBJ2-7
TGCAGTGCTAGTCTACTGGCTAGCGCCTCTTCCACCTACGAGCAGTACTTC
CSASLLASASSTYEQYF
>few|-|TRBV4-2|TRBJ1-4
TGTGCCAGCAGCCTAATCAGGGGATTGGCTAATGAAAAACTGTTTTTT
CASSLIRGLANEKLFF
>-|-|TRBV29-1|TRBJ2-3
TGCAGCGTTGAGGGCGACAGAAAAACTCTTAGCACAGATACGCAGTATTTT
CSVEGDRKTLSTDTQYF
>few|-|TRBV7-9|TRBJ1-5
TGTGCCAGCAGCACAGGGTTCGGCGGGCAGCCCCAGCATTTT
CASSTGFGGQPQHF
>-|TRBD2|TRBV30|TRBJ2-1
TGTGCCTGGGAACCTGCTAGCGGGAGGAGGTATGAGCAGTTCTTC
CAWEPASGRRYEQFF
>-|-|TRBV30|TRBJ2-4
TGTGCCTGGAGTGGGAGGGTCGCCAAAAACATTCAGTACTTC
CAWSGRVAKNIQYF
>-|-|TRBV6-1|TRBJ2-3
TGTGCCGGCAGTTACAGGCTTCACCCAGATACGCAGTATTTT
CAGSYRLHPDTQYF
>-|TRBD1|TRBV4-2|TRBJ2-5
TGTGCCAGCAGCAACGGACAGGGAATGGCGACCCAGTACTTC
CASSNGQGMATQYF
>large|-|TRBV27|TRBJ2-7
TGTGCCAGCAGTCCCTTAGGTCAGGCAATCTACGAGCAGTACTTC
CASSPLGQAIYEQYF
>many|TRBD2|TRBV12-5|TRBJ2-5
TGTGCGGGGTGGCGGGAGGAGGGGACAGAGACCCAGTACTTC
CAGWREEGTETQYF
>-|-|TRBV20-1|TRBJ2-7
TGCAGTGCTAGGGGCGGGACTCACGAGCAGTACTTC
CSARGGTHEQYF
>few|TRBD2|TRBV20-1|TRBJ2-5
TGCAGTGCTAGTCGCCAGGGAGGGTTCTTCGAGACCCAGTACTTC
CSASRQGGFFETQYF
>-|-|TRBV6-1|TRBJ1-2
TGTGCCAGCCGGCTTCGGGGGGATTTCGGCGGCTACACCTTC
CASRLRGDFGGYTF
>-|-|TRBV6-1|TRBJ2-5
TGTGCCAGCACCTCCCCTTGGGCTAGCGCGCTTGAGACCCAGTACTTC
CASTSPWASALETQYF
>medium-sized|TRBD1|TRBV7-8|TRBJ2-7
TGTGCCAGTCCCCCGGGACAGGGTCTCGACGAGCAGTACTTC
CASPPGQGLDEQYF
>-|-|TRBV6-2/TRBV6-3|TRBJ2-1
TGTGCCAGCAGTTACGAGACAAACAATGAGCAGTTATTC
CASSYETNNEQLF
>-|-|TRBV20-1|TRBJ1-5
TGCAGTGCTAGAGATACAATTAATCAGCCCCAGCATTTT
CSARDTINQPQHF
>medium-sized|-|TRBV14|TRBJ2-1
TGTGCCAGCAGCAAAAGGGACAAGGCGGCCTACAATGAGCAGTTCTTC
CASSKRDKAAYNEQFF
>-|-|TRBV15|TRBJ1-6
TGTGCCACCAGCAGTGCTGCATTCTGGAATAATTCACCCCTCCACTTT
CATSSAAFWNNSPLHF
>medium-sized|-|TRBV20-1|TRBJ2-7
TGCAGTGCTAGAGATCGGGCAGAATACGAGCAGTACTTC
CSARDRAEYEQYF
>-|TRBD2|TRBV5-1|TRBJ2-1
TGCGCCAGCAGCTCAGACTTAGCGGGTGAGCAGTTCTTC
CASSSDLAGEQFF
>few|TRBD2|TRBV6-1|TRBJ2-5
TGTGCCAGCAGTGAAGAAGCGGGGACTCAAGAGACCCAGTACTTC
CASSEEAGTQETQYF
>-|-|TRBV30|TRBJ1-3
TGTGCCTGGAGTCCCGGAGGGTCTGGAAACACCATATATTTT
CAWSPGGSGNTIYF
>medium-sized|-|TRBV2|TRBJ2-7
TGTGCCAGCAGAAAACTTAGGGGGGCGTCCTACGAGCAGTACTTC
CASRKLRGASYEQYF
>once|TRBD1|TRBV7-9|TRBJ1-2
TGTCCCAGCAGCGAACCGGGACAGGGGGGCTATGGCTACACCTTC
CPSSEPGQGGYGYTF
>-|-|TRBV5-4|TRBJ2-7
TGTGCCAGCAGCTCCCCGAACTACGAGCAGTACTTC
CASSSPNYEQYF
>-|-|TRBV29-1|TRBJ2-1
TGCAGCGTTGTGGGAGAGGGGTTCAATGAGCAGTTCTTC
CSVVGEGFNEQFF
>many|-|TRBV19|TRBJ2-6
TGTGCCAGTAGTATAGGCAGGGTTGACGGGGCCAACGTCCTGACTTTC
CASSIGRVDGANVLTF
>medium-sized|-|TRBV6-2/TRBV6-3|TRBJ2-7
TGTGCCAGCAGTTCAGGGCTGCTGAGCTCCTACGAGCAGTACTTC
CASSSGLLSSYEQYF